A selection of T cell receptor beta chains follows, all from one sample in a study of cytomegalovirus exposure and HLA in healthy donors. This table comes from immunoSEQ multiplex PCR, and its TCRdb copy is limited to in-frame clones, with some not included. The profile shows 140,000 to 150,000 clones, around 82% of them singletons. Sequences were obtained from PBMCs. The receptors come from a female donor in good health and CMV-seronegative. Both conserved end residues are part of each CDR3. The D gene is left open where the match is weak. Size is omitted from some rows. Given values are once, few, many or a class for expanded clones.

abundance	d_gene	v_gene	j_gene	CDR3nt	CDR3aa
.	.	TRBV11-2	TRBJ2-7	TGTGCCAGCAGCCCATCCGGGGACTTAACCTACGAGCAGTACTTC	CASSPSGDLTYEQYF
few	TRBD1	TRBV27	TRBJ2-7	TGTGCCAGCACAGGTGGGGACAGGGACTACGAGCAGTACTTC	CASTGGDRDYEQYF
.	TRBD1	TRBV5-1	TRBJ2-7	TGCGCCAGTCACCGGGACAGCCACTCCTACGAGCAGTACTTC	CASHRDSHSYEQYF
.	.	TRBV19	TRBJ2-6	TGTGCCAGCGTTCTAGCTGGACCGGCAGGACTTTTTGGGGCCAACGTCCTGACTTTC	CASVLAGPAGLFGANVLTF
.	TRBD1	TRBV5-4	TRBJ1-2	TGTGCCAGCACCAACAGGGGGTATGGCTACCCCTTC	CASTNRGYGYPF
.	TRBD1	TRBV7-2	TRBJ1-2	TGTGCCAGCAGCCTCCGGACAGGTACCTCAGGCTCTAACTATGGCTACACCTTC	CASSLRTGTSGSNYGYTF
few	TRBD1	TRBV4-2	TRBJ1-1	TGTGCCAGCAGCCAAGATGGGGACAGCACTGAAGCTTTCTTT	CASSQDGDSTEAFF
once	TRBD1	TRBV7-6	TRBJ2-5	TGTGCCAGCAGCGACCGGGACAGACCGTACCAAGAGACCCAGTACTTC	CASSDRDRPYQETQYF
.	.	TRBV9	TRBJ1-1	TGTGCCAGCAGCGTAGGAGTCATAGACACTGAAGCTTTCTTT	CASSVGVIDTEAFF
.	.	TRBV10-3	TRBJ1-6	TGTGCCATCACGGAACAGCCCTCTGGAAATTCACCCCTCCACTTT	CAITEQPSGNSPLHF
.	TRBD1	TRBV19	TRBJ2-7	TGTGCCAGTAGTTTTTTCAGGGACAGCCCAACCTACGAGCAGTACTTC	CASSFFRDSPTYEQYF
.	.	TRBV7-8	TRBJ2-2	TGTGCCAGCAGCCCCCGGGAGAACACCGGGGAGCTGTTTTTT	CASSPRENTGELFF
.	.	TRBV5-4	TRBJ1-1	TGTGCCAGCACCCAAGCCTTCGACACTGAAGCTTTCTTT	CASTQAFDTEAFF
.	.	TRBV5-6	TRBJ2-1	TGTGCCAGCAGCTTTTGGACAGCGGTGATCTACAATGAGCAGTTCTTC	CASSFWTAVIYNEQFF
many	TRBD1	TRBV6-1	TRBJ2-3	TGTGCCAGCTGCCCGGGACAGATCACAGATACGCAGTATTTT	CASCPGQITDTQYF
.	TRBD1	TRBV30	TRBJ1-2	TGTGCCTGGAGTGACAGGGGGAGCTACACCTTC	CAWSDRGSYTF
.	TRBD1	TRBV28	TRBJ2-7	TGTGCCAGCAACCGAGACAGGGTCTACGAGCAGTACTTC	CASNRDRVYEQYF
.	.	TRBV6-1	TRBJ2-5	TGTGCCAGCAGTGAACAACATCCTCAAGAGACCCAGTACTTC	CASSEQHPQETQYF